The 10 T cell receptor beta chains reported below all come from one sample, sequenced in a study of blood T cell repertoires in COVID-19 (dated by TCRdb to 2018 to 2021). Library prep was done by the immunoSEQ multiplex PCR assay. What TCRdb holds here is the immuneACCESS table cut down to in-frame rearrangements. Part of the clones is not present; checked against another copy, under half of the missing clones reflect an unresolved V gene, and the others are unexplained. The sample profile shows about 260,000 clones; approximately 90% of them were found once. The ten largest clones represent roughly 2.8% of the sample. Input material: PBMCs or T cells enriched from blood (not recorded which). The receptors come from a man in his forties who had been exposed to COVID-19.

The sample holds one count of this clone. This chain links TRBV10-3 with TRBJ1-2; 8 bases agree with TRBD1. The CDR3 has 14 amino acids. The germline CDR1 and CDR2 sequences are ENHRY and SYGVKD. The J segment lost 9 bases and the V segment lost 2 bases, leaving 8 bases of the junction unmatched. The chain's CDR3 is CAISEDRGSGSYTF. The CDR3 DNA reads TGTGCCATCAGTGAGGACAGGGGAAGCGGTAGCTACACCTTC.

V usage is TRBV5-5 and J usage is TRBJ2-3, with 9 bases fitting TRBD1. CDR1 SGHKS and CDR2 YYEKEE come from the germline V gene (reference sequence). Trimming removed 4 bases from V and 4 bases from J; junction bases left unmatched: 7. CDR3 size: 15 residues. This chain's CDR3 is CASSLTGGASDTQYF. The CDR3 coding sequence is TGTGCCAGCAGCCTAACAGGGGGCGCATCAGATACGCAGTATTTT. The full variable domain, its missing parts supplied by reference TRBV5-5 and TRBJ2-3, is DAGVTQSPTHLIKTRGQQVTLRCSPISGHKSVSWYQQVLGQGPQFIFQYYEKEERGRGNFPDRFSARQFPNYSSELNVNALLLGDSALYLCASSLTGGASDTQYFGPGTRLTVL.

The chain has TRBV7-6 and TRBJ2-7; the match to TRBD1 covers 8 bases. CDR1 SGHVS and CDR2 FNYEAQ come from the germline V gene. Unmatched junction bases numbered 9, after V lost 5 bases and J lost 6 bases. The CDR3 length is 14 residues. CDR3 coding DNA: TGTGCCAGCAGCCTAAGTTTGACAGGGGCCGAGCAGTACTTC. Translation: CASSLSLTGAEQYF.

The gene calls are TRBV12-5 and TRBJ1-1; 8 bases fit TRBD1. The germline CDR1 and CDR2 sequences are LGHNT and FRNRAP. The length of the CDR3 is 14 residues. V trimming: 4 bases; J trimming: 6 bases; junction bases outside the gene matches: 7. The CDR3 here is CASGSGQGYAEAFF. The DNA for the CDR3 is TGTGCTAGTGGTTCCGGACAGGGATACGCTGAAGCTTTCTTT. Looking up the rest from reference TRBV12-5 and TRBJ1-1 gives the full variable domain: DARVTQTPRHKVTEMGQEVTMRCQPILGHNTVFWYRQTMMQGLELLAYFRNRAPLDDSGMPKDRFSAEMPDATLATLKIQPSEPRDSAVYFCASGSGQGYAEAFFGQGTRLTVV.

This chain links TRBV11-3 with TRBJ2-7; 10 bases map to TRBD1. The CDR3 is 15 amino acids. Trimming cost V 5 bases and J 0 bases; bases outside gene matches: 4. Per the germline V gene, CDR1 is SGHNT and CDR2 is YENEEA. This CDR3 is CASSPGQGSSYEQYF. CDR3 in DNA: TGTGCCAGCAGCCCGGGACAGGGGTCCTCCTACGAGCAGTACTTC.

The chain has TRBV12-3 or TRBV12-4 and TRBJ1-3; D is undetermined. The CDR3 consists of 11 residues. The ends were cut back, 4 bases at V and 4 bases at J, with 2 bases in the middle. CDR3 bases: TGTGCCAGCAGTTCGGGAAACACCATATATTTT. Translating it yields CASSSGNTIYF.

The V call is TRBV27, the J call TRBJ2-2; D may be TRBD2 (6 bases). The CDR3 has 15 amino acids. Trimming removed 0 bases at V and 6 bases at J, with 11 bases between. Germline CDR1 reads MNHEY; CDR2 reads SMNVEV (reference sequence). CDR3 bases: TGTGCCAGCAGTTTATCGTCGGCGGGACCCGGGGAGCTGTTTTTT. As protein: CASSLSSAGPGELFF.

The chain couples TRBV4-3 to TRBJ2-1; 8 bases match TRBD2. Germline CDR1 LGHNA, CDR2 YSLEER. Trimming took 1 base from V and 10 from J; bases not matched to a gene: 12. The CDR3 spans 16 residues. For the CDR3, the DNA is TGCGCCAGCAGCCAAGGAACATACACCCTAGCGGGCGAGCAGTTCTTC. Translation gives CASSQGTYTLAGEQFF.

This chain links TRBV7-9 with TRBJ2-5, with D possibly being TRBD2 (6 bases). CDR3 length: 15 amino acids. From germline, CDR1 is SEHNR and CDR2 FQNEAQ (reference sequence). The germline V and J ends were trimmed by 2 bases and 5 bases, with 15 bases remaining between them. The CDR3 spells CASSLYMGGLETQYF. Written as DNA, the CDR3 is TGTGCCAGCAGCTTATATATGGGGGGTTTGGAGACCCAGTACTTC. The full variable domain, rest sourced from reference TRBV7-9 and TRBJ2-5, is DTGVSQNPRHKITKRGQNVTFRCDPISEHNRLYWYRQTLGQGPEFLTYFQNEAQLEKSRLLSDRFSAERPKGSFSTLEIQRTEQGDSAMYLCASSLYMGGLETQYFGPGTRLLVL.

This chain joins TRBV21-1 and TRBJ1-5. TRBV21-1 is described as a pseudogene. This CDR3 has 16 residues. CDR3 sequence (DNA): TGTGCCAGCAGCAAAGTCGGGGGATTGGGCAATCAGCCCCAGCATTTT. This encodes CASSKVGGLGNQPQHF.